This T cell receptor beta chain is from a study of tumor-infiltrating lymphocytes in primary liver carcinoma. Overall study context: The tumors ranged from 4.2 to 10 cm across and fell within stage T1-T3 N0M0.

Total RNA (around 0.45 ug) served as template for TCR beta cDNA synthesis primed by a constant-region primer. Libraries of TCR beta came from three nested multiplex PCR rounds with slightly modified ARM-PCR. TCRdb re-derived calls from the multiplex PCR reads in MiXCR, one entry per CDR3 protein. This table holds under 85,000 distinct CDR3 sequences, around 70% found once. From around 18-30 mg of unsorted bulk tissue, DNA and RNA were co-extracted together. The receptor's source is a man aged 40-55 years with primary liver carcinoma and hepatitis B virus infection. The specimen sequenced was liver tumor tissue from sampling region 1. Subset: tumor region T1, superior pole.

The CDR3 sequence: CASGTYLAPNTQYF. Written as DNA, the CDR3 is TGTGCCAGCGGCACATACCTAGCGCCAAATACGCAGTATTTT. The chain joins TRBV5-5 to TRBJ2-3, with D possibly matching TRBD2 (6 bases). Germline-derived CDR1 and CDR2 are SGHKS and YYEKEE (reference sequence). The CDR3 is made up of 14 amino acids. Trimming took off 7 bases at V and 7 bases at J, with 19 bases between the two ends.